This T cell receptor beta chain was profiled in a study of T cell responses to AZD1222 COVID-19 vaccine. This clone showed up just once. Germline CDR1 LNHDA, CDR2 SQIVND (reference sequence). V lost 7 bases and J lost 0, with 13 bases in between. This CDR3 comprises 15 residues. Sequenced by immunoSEQ multiplex PCR; TCRdb stores in-frame clones only, minus some. This table has 130,000 to 150,000 clones, around 90% appearing once. This clonotype was sampled from an adult in good health. The chain carries TRBV19 and TRBJ1-5; D gene uncertain. Source: peripheral blood, taken on day 0 of AZD1222 vaccination. The CDR3 region is CASTTPGNSNQPQHF. In nucleotides, the CDR3 is TGTGCCAGTACAACCCCAGGAAATAGCAATCAGCCCCAGCATTTT. The variable domain in full, completed from reference TRBV19 and TRBJ1-5, reads DGGITQSPKYLFRKEGQNVTLSCEQNLNHDAMYWYRQDPGQGLRLIYYSQIVNDFQKGDIAEGYSVSREKKESFPLTVTSAQKNPTAFYLCASTTPGNSNQPQHFGDGTRLSIL.